This TCR beta chain was sequenced in a study of control samples from healthy donors and cancer patients. Generated by immunoSEQ multiplex PCR, the TCRdb table keeps only in-frame clones and is missing some. The repertoire holds 130,000 or so clones, with around nine tenths as singletons. Trimming shortened V by 4 bases and J by 5 bases, and 8 bases separated the two germline ends. Per the germline V gene, CDR1 is MNHEY and CDR2 is SVGAGI. The CDR3 totals 12 residues. Input material: blood. V gene TRBV6-5 combines with J gene TRBJ2-5; D might be TRBD2 (6 bases). This TCR was sampled from a man aged 50 to 60 in good health. In DNA, the CDR3 is TGTGCCAGCAGTTCAGGGAGGGAGACCCAGTACTTC. Amino acid sequence: CASSSGRETQYF.